This paragraph covers one T cell receptor beta chain sequence. The clone's antigen remains unknown. No much larger clonotype is one base removed from it; base qualities were not supplied. Measured from the cysteine to the phenylalanine, the CDR3 is 11 residues long. The CDR3 DNA has 33 bases and is translated from base 1. CDR1 and CDR2 were assigned from the germline V gene (reference sequence) as MNHEY and SMNVEV. Deletion took 5 bases off V and 12 bases off J, with a span of 14 bases between the germline ends. This entry is derived from a study of shared clonotypes between healthy human individuals (dated by TCRdb to 2020 to 2022). About the investigation overall: The cohort included a few men and a couple of women between 18 and 49 years of age. Leukapheresis yielded between about 0.85 and 10 billion PBMCs per donor. For each donor, CD4 naive and CD4 memory were each run on three plates, CD8 naive on two plates, and CD8 memory on one plate. To increase sequencing depth and limit assay-specific biases, TCR repertoire library preparation and sequencing were carried out by different laboratories using diverse techniques. Blood TCR repertoires of 5 or 6 healthy adults were deeply sequenced to estimate repertoire size and the extent of clonotype sharing between individuals.

TCR CDR3 regions were amplified from genomic DNA by multiplex PCR using the deep immunoSEQ assay. Extracted genomic DNA from each cell subset was spread evenly across all wells of several immunoSEQ 96-well plates, with each plate serving as a replicate. Each replicate PCR for sorted subsets received around 210 ng genomic DNA, equal to roughly 29,000 T cell genomes. Purified libraries were measured with a Qubit 3.0 fluorometer, size-checked on a Bioanalyzer 2100, and measured again with the KAPA Library Quantification kit. A separate single-read 150-cycle Illumina NextSeq 550 flow cell was used to sequence each immunoSEQ 96-well plate. The authors' analysis ran thus. Because the immunoSEQ output included only junctional sequences and no quality scores, the filtering could not be the same as the filtering used for full-length reads. Sequences were annotated with PyIR, a Python wrapper for IgBLAST v1.9, and V/J genes and CDR3 were assigned using IMGT germline references. Reads were removed for weak V/J assignments (E-value above 1e-6), missing CDR3, stop codons, out-of-frame junctions, or ambiguous translated residues. V3J clonotypes were defined as sequences sharing the same inferred V gene, J gene, and CDR3 amino acid sequence. The percentage overlap between two repertoires was calculated by dividing the number of shared unique clonotypes by the size of the smaller repertoire. RTK rarefaction, the Chao1 estimator, and Recon v2.1 estimates of unobserved clonotypes were used to assess repertoire richness. Generation probabilities for all TCRbeta clonotypes obtained by the gDNA method from a few donors were computed using OLGA. The immuneACCESS repertoire file appears here via TCRdb, limited to in-frame rearrangements. These files lack a portion of the clones; in checked studies, under half of the deficit traces to unresolved V genes, and the cause of the others is not known. Clone size and V and J calls were adopted from that table, with D and trimming inferred from the DNA. The sample table contains roughly 2 million clones; only one count was recorded for around 96% of them. The top ten clonotypes cover 0.85% to 1.2% of the sample.

CD8 naive samples consisted of CD45RO-negative cells that were positively selected for CCR7, yielding a CD45RA+CCR7+ population without TemRA cells. The donors were healthy, HIV-negative adults who had no recently reported acute infections or vaccinations. All donors were Caucasian adults living in Nashville, Tennessee, USA. Blood was obtained by leukapheresis, after which PBMCs were separated by Ficoll-Histopaque density gradient centrifugation and cryopreserved in liquid nitrogen vapor phase. Analytical flow cytometry was used to check the purity and quantity of every magnetically sorted T cell population. From each sorted fraction, genomic DNA was isolated and quantified by UV absorbance on a Nanodrop 2000c. Broader findings and caveats from the paper: Only blood was sampled, and tissue TCR repertoires likely differ from those in blood. Compared with non-shared clonotypes, clonotypes shared by all four sorted-subset donors had higher generation probabilities. The small number of donors limited the genetic and exposure-history diversity represented. Pairwise subsampling indicated that sequencing depth was expected to affect the degree of clonotype sharing among donors. Naive subsets generally had larger estimated clonotype richness than memory subsets did. Approximately 4.8% of naive CD4, around 4% of naive CD8, approximately 2% of memory CD4, and 0.35% to 0.5% of memory CD8 clonotypes were shared across several donors. Incomplete sequencing was indicated by rarefaction of sorted-subset datasets, despite the large sequencing depth.

The sequenced sample was naive CD8+ T cells sorted from blood. The cell subset or site label, as the study defines it: CD45RA+CCR7+. Recombination connected TRBV27 to TRBJ2-7, with the D gene tentatively TRBD1 or TRBD2, based on 5 matching bases in each. This receptor was taken from a man younger than 35 in good health. Here is the DNA: TGTGCCAGCAGTATCCGGGACGTCCCGTACTTC. Its protein reads: CASSIRDVPYF.